A selection of T cell receptor beta chains follows, all from one sample in a study of control samples from healthy donors and cancer patients. Repertoires were generated with immunoSEQ multiplex PCR, while TCRdb's copy carries only in-frame clones and drops some. The data contain around 200,000 clones, roughly 94% of them singletons. What was sequenced was blood. These receptors all stem from a man aged 45-60 years in good health. Each CDR3 is given with its conserved first and last residue. D genes are given only for firm matches. Clone size appears in some rows only: once, few, many, or a class for an expanded clone.

D gene	clone size	V gene	J gene	CDR3 protein	CDR3 DNA
-	-	TRBV19	TRBJ1-1	CASSIDRIGGQAFF	TGTGCCAGTAGTATAGATAGGATAGGCGGGCAAGCTTTCTTT
-	-	TRBV18	TRBJ1-4	CASSPSHGPLGELFF	TGTGCCAGCTCACCATCCCATGGACCTTTAGGAGAACTGTTTTTT
-	-	TRBV3-1/TRBV3-2	TRBJ1-5	CASSPPTEGHSNQPQHF	TGTGCCAGCAGCCCTCCAACCGAGGGTCATAGCAATCAGCCCCAGCATTTT
TRBD1	-	TRBV2	TRBJ1-2	CASRAGTGGAYGYTF	TGTGCCAGCAGAGCGGGGACAGGGGGAGCGTATGGCTACACCTTC
-	-	TRBV6-5	TRBJ2-7	CASSPGLKSSYEQYF	TGTGCCAGCAGCCCCGGGTTGAAGAGCTCCTACGAGCAGTACTTC
-	-	TRBV7-3	TRBJ2-2	CASRLEGGAGTGELFF	TGTGCCAGCCGTCTCGAGGGGGGCGCGGGCACCGGGGAGCTGTTTTTT
TRBD1	-	TRBV7-8	TRBJ1-3	CASSARDRGYGNTIYF	TGTGCCAGCAGCGCTAGGGACAGGGGTTACGGAAACACCATATATTTT
-	-	TRBV19	TRBJ1-5	CASSIDSQPFNSNQPQHF	TGTGCCAGTAGTATAGATAGTCAGCCTTTTAATAGCAATCAGCCCCAGCATTTT
-	-	TRBV3-1/TRBV3-2	TRBJ2-7	CASSRGIDEQYF	TGTGCCAGCAGCCGGGGAATTGACGAGCAGTACTTC
TRBD1	-	TRBV11-1	TRBJ1-1	CASSLNRGRTEAFF	TGTGCCAGCAGCTTAAACAGGGGAAGAACTGAAGCTTTCTTT
-	few	TRBV4-2	TRBJ1-1	CASSQDSAGLLKAFF	TGTGCCAGCAGCCAAGATTCCGCGGGTCTGTTAAAGGCTTTCTTT
TRBD2	-	TRBV6-1	TRBJ2-3	CASSVQRGGYISTDTQYF	TGTGCCAGCAGTGTTCAGCGGGGGGGGTATATTAGCACAGATACGCAGTATTTT
-	-	TRBV11-2	TRBJ2-5	CASSLSYQETQYF	TGTGCCAGCAGCTTATCCTATCAAGAGACCCAGTACTTC
-	once	TRBV6-5	TRBJ1-5	CASRPGTNQPQHF	TGTGCCAGCAGGCCCGGGACGAATCAGCCCCAGCATTTT
-	once	TRBV6-2/TRBV6-3	TRBJ2-7	CASSGKQVTYEQYF	TGTGCCAGCAGTGGAAAACAGGTAACCTACGAGCAGTACTTC
-	-	TRBV10-1	TRBJ2-3	CASSESYSQADTQYF	TGCGCCAGCAGTGAGTCGTACAGCCAGGCAGATACGCAGTATTTT
-	-	TRBV13	TRBJ2-7	CASSLHRSYEQYF	TGTGCCAGCAGCCTCCACCGCAGTTACGAGCAGTACTTC
-	-	TRBV11-3	TRBJ1-1	CASTQSGDTEAFF	TGTGCCAGCACCCAGTCGGGGGACACTGAAGCTTTCTTT
TRBD2	-	TRBV6-5	TRBJ2-3	CASRRGGGADTQYF	TGTGCCAGCAGGAGAGGCGGGGGGGCAGATACGCAGTATTTT
TRBD2	-	TRBV9	TRBJ2-1	CASSVVAGPYNEQFF	TGTGCCAGCAGCGTCGTAGCGGGACCATACAATGAGCAGTTCTTC
-	-	TRBV28	TRBJ2-7	CAISVHRAQNYEQYF	TGTGCCATCAGCGTGCACAGGGCCCAGAACTACGAGCAGTACTTC
TRBD1	-	TRBV10-3	TRBJ2-2	CAITDDMNRGQGTGELFF	TGTGCCATCACCGACGATATGAACAGGGGGCAAGGAACCGGGGAGCTGTTTTTT
TRBD1	-	TRBV18	TRBJ1-3	CASSPQGAYSGNTIYF	TGTGCCAGCTCACCACAGGGGGCATACTCTGGAAACACCATATATTTT
TRBD2	once	TRBV9	TRBJ2-3	CASSGGAGGITDTQYF	TGTGCCAGCAGCGGCGGAGCGGGGGGGATCACAGATACGCAGTATTTT
TRBD1	-	TRBV24-1	TRBJ1-5	CATSESTGGNQPQHF	TGTGCCACCAGTGAATCGACAGGGGGTAATCAGCCCCAGCATTTT
TRBD2	-	TRBV29-1	TRBJ2-1	CSVGDYDEQFF	TGCAGCGTTGGGGACTACGATGAGCAGTTCTTC
-	-	TRBV15	TRBJ1-2	CATSRDMNLNYGYTF	TGTGCCACCAGCAGAGATATGAATCTTAACTATGGCTACACCTTC
-	-	TRBV3-1/TRBV3-2	TRBJ2-7	CASSQDQFYGQYF	TGTGCCAGCAGCCAAGATCAGTTCTATGGGCAGTACTTC
TRBD2	-	TRBV27	TRBJ2-3	CASSRLAGGTDTQYF	TGTGCCAGCAGTCGATTAGCGGGGGGAACAGATACGCAGTATTTT
-	-	TRBV6-2/TRBV6-3	TRBJ2-1	CASSSTRNEQFF	TGTGCCAGCAGTTCCACTAGGAATGAGCAGTTCTTC
-	-	TRBV7-2	TRBJ1-4	CASSLGQANEKLFF	TGTGCCAGCAGCTTAGGGCAGGCGAATGAAAAACTGTTTTTT
TRBD1	-	TRBV29-1	TRBJ2-3	CSVGTGATTDTQYF	TGCAGCGTTGGGACAGGGGCTACCACAGATACGCAGTATTTT
TRBD1	-	TRBV18	TRBJ1-5	CASSPETGGGDQPQHF	TGTGCCAGCTCACCAGAAACAGGGGGAGGCGATCAGCCCCAGCATTTT
-	-	TRBV7-8	TRBJ1-1	CASSLSTAGPPSLQGAFF	TGTGCCAGCAGCCTCAGTACCGCAGGGCCCCCTTCCCTCCAAGGAGCTTTCTTT
-	-	TRBV6-2/TRBV6-3	TRBJ1-5	CASSWGNSNQPQHF	TGTGCCAGCAGTTGGGGGAATAGCAATCAGCCCCAGCATTTT
-	-	TRBV6-5	TRBJ1-2	CASEGTWGYTF	TGTGCCAGCGAGGGTACTTGGGGCTACACCTTC
-	once	TRBV15	TRBJ2-1	CATSRKSYGEVRNEQFF	TGTGCCACCAGCAGAAAGTCATATGGGGAGGTGCGCAATGAGCAGTTCTTC
-	-	TRBV18	TRBJ1-1	CASSPFPRGRDAFF	TGTGCCAGCTCACCATTTCCGCGGGGCCGAGATGCTTTCTTT
-	-	TRBV5-1	TRBJ1-5	CAIPLGGNQPQHF	TGCGCCATCCCCCTGGGCGGCAATCAGCCCCAGCATTTT
-	-	TRBV7-2	TRBJ1-4	CASSTQQGTNEKLFF	TGTGCCAGCAGCACACAACAGGGAACTAATGAAAAACTGTTTTTT
-	-	TRBV11-1	TRBJ2-3	CASTIGLARGTQYF	TGTGCCAGCACAATTGGGCTAGCGAGGGGTACGCAGTATTTT
-	-	TRBV28	TRBJ2-2	CASRGAPIGGELFF	TGTGCCAGCAGGGGAGCGCCCATCGGCGGGGAGCTGTTTTTT